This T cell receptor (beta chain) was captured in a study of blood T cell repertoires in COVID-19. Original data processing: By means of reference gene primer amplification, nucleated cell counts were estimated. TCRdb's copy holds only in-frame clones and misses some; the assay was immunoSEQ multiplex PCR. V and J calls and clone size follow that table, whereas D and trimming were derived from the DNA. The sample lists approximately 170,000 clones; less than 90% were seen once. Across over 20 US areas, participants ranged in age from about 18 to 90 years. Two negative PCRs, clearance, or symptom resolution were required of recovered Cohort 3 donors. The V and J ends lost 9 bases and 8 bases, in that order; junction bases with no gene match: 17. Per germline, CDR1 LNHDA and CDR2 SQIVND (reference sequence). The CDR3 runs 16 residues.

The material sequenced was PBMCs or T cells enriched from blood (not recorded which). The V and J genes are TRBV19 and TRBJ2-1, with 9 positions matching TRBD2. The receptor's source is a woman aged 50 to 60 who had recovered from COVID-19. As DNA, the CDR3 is TGTGCCAGCCCTCCCAATGGGCTAGCGGGGATCTATGAGCAGTTCTTC. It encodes CASPPNGLAGIYEQFF.